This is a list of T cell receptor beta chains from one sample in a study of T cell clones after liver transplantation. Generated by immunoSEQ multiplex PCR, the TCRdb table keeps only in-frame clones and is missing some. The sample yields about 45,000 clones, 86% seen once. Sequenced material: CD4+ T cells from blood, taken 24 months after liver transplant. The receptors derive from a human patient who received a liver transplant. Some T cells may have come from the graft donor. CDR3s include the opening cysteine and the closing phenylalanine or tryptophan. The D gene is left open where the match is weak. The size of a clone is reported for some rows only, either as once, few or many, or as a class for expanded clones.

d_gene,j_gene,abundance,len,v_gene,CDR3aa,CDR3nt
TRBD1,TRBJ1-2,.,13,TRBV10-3,CAISGQGDDGYTF,TGTGCCATCAGCGGACAGGGGGACGATGGCTACACCTTC
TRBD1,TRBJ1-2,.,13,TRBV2,CASTNQGANGYTF,TGTGCCAGCACCAATCAGGGGGCGAATGGCTACACCTTC
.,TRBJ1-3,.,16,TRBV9,CASSVGDPNSGNTIYF,TGTGCCAGCAGCGTAGGGGACCCAAATTCTGGAAACACCATATATTTT
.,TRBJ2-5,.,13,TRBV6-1,CASRVGPTQTQYF,TGTGCCAGCAGGGTGGGCCCAACACAGACCCAGTACTTC
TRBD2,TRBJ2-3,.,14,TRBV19,CASTRAGVRDTQYF,TGTGCCAGTACCCGGGCGGGAGTTAGAGATACGCAGTATTTT
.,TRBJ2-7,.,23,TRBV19,CASSTTIPGPMEFGRASSAEQYF,TGTGCCAGTAGTACAACTATTCCGGGACCCATGGAATTCGGTAGGGCATCGTCGGCCGAGCAGTACTTC
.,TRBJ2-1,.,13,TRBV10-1,CASSESGRNEQFF,TGCGCCAGCAGTGAGTCGGGCAGAAATGAGCAGTTCTTC
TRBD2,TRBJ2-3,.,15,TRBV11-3,CASSLGGGAADTQYF,TGTGCCAGCAGCTTAGGCGGGGGGGCTGCAGATACGCAGTATTTT
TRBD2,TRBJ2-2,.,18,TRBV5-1,CASSLDGGRAINTGELFF,TGCGCCAGCAGCCTGGATGGCGGGAGGGCCATAAACACCGGGGAGCTGTTTTTT
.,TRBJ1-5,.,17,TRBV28,CASTLGEGASGNQPQHF,TGTGCCAGCACCCTAGGAGAAGGGGCAAGCGGCAATCAGCCCCAGCATTTT
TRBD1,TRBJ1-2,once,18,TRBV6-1,CASSEFSQGLSYMRGYTF,TGTGCCAGCAGTGAATTTTCACAGGGGCTCTCGTATATGCGGGGCTACACCTTC
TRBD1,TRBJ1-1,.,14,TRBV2,CASSVRDRNTEAFF,TGTGCCAGCAGTGTACGGGACAGGAACACTGAAGCTTTCTTT
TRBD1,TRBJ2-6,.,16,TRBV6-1,CASSGRTGAGANVLTF,TGTGCCAGCAGTGGACGGACAGGGGCTGGGGCCAACGTCCTGACTTTC
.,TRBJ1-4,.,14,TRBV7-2,CASSQMTRGGKLFF,TGTGCCAGCAGCCAAATGACGCGGGGAGGAAAACTGTTTTTT
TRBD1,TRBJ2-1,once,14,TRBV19,CASSMLGQYNEQFF,TGTGCCAGTAGTATGTTGGGACAGTACAATGAGCAGTTCTTC
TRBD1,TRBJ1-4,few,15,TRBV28,CASSLRKGAEEKLFF,TGTGCCAGCAGTTTAAGAAAGGGGGCGGAGGAAAAACTGTTTTTT
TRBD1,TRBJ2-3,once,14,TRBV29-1,CSVATGLSTDTQYF,TGCAGCGTTGCGACAGGGTTAAGCACAGATACGCAGTATTTT
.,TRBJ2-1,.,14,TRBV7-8,CASSLAGQNNEQFF,TGTGCCAGCAGCTTGGCGGGACAGAACAATGAGCAGTTCTTC
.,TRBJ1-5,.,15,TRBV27,CASSSPGSGNQPQHF,TGTGCCAGCAGTTCCCCTGGTTCGGGCAATCAGCCCCAGCATTTT
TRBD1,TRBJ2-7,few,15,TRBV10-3,CAISESGTGRYEQYF,TGTGCCATCAGTGAATCCGGGACAGGGAGGTACGAGCAGTACTTC
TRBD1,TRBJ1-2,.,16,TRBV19,CASSISGTVTNYGYTF,TGTGCCAGTAGTATTTCAGGGACAGTAACTAACTATGGCTACACCTTC
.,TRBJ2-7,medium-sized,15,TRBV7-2,CASSDRGSFSYEQYF,TGTGCCAGCAGCGATCGGGGATCATTCTCCTACGAGCAGTACTTC
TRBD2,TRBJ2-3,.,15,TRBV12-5,CASGLGLAERDTQYF,TGTGCTAGTGGTTTGGGTCTAGCGGAGAGAGATACGCAGTATTTT
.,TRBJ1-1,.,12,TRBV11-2,CASSLQNTEAFF,TGTGCCAGCAGCTTGCAGAACACTGAAGCTTTCTTT
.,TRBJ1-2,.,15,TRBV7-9,CASSSGTRDNYGYTF,TGTGCCAGCAGCTCAGGAACCAGGGACAACTATGGCTACACCTTC
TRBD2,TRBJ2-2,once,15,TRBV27,CASSLLAGDTGELFF,TGTGCCAGCAGTTTACTAGCGGGAGATACCGGGGAGCTGTTTTTT
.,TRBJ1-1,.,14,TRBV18,CASSPGGLTTEAFF,TGTGCCAGCTCACCAGGGGGTTTAACGACTGAAGCTTTCTTT
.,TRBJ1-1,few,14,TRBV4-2,CASSQELPNTEAFF,TGTGCCAGCAGCCAAGAACTGCCGAACACTGAAGCTTTCTTT
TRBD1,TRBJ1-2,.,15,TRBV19,CASSIDPGGYYGYTF,TGTGCCAGTAGTATAGACCCAGGGGGGTACTATGGCTACACCTTC
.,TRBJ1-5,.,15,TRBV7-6,CASSLGRGAGEPQHF,TGTGCCAGCAGCTTAGGGCGGGGGGCGGGGGAGCCCCAGCATTTT
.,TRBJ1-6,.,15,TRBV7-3,CASSLSAGYNSPLHF,TGTGCCAGCAGCTTATCAGCAGGATATAATTCACCCCTCCACTTT
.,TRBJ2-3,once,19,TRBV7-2,CASSLGWIETALETDTQYF,TGTGCCAGCAGCTTAGGGTGGATCGAAACAGCCTTGGAGACAGATACGCAGTATTTT
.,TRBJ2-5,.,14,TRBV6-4,CASKGGRVEETQYF,TGTGCCAGCAAGGGTGGCAGGGTCGAAGAGACCCAGTACTTC
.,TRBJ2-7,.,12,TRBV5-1,CASSLFGAEQYF,TGCGCCAGCAGCTTGTTTGGGGCCGAGCAGTACTTC
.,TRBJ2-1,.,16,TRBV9,CASSVAAQGRGGEQFF,TGTGCCAGCAGCGTAGCCGCTCAGGGTAGGGGTGGTGAGCAGTTCTTC
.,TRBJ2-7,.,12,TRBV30,CAWSPPGLMEYF,TGTGCCTGGAGTCCCCCTGGTCTTATGGAGTACTTC
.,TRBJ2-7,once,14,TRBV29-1,CSVDGQGASYEQYF,TGCAGCGTTGACGGGCAGGGCGCGTCCTACGAGCAGTACTTC
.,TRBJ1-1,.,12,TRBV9,CASSGAGTEAFF,TGTGCCAGCAGCGGGGCCGGCACTGAAGCTTTCTTT
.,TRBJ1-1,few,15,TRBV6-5,CASSYRGVGLYEAFF,TGTGCCAGCAGTTACCGGGGGGTGGGCCTCTATGAAGCTTTCTTT
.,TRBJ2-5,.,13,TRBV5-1,CASSQGYQETQYF,TGCGCCAGCTCGCAGGGGTACCAAGAGACCCAGTACTTC
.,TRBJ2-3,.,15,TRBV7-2,CASSLPKGPSDTQYF,TGTGCCAGCAGCTTACCCAAGGGCCCCTCAGATACGCAGTATTTT
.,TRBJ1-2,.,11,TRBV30,CAWSGGFGYTF,TGTGCCTGGAGTGGTGGGTTTGGCTACACCTTC
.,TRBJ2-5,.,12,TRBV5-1,CASSLNKETQYF,TGCGCCAGCAGCCTCAATAAAGAGACCCAGTACTTC
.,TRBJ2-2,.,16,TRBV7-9,CASSDGRSANTGELFF,TGTGCCAGCAGCGATGGGCGAAGCGCGAACACCGGGGAGCTGTTTTTT
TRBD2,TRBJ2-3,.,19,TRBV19,CASSTSPGLAVLSTDTQYF,TGTGCCAGTAGTACCTCGCCCGGACTAGCGGTTTTAAGCACAGATACGCAGTATTTT
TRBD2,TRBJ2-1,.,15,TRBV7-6,CASSRAAGGVNEQFF,TGTGCCAGCTCCCGCGCGGCGGGAGGGGTAAATGAGCAGTTCTTC
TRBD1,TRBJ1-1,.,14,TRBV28,CASGQGTLDTEAFF,TGTGCCAGTGGACAGGGGACCTTGGACACTGAAGCTTTCTTT
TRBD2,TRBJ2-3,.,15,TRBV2,CASRVTSGSSDTQYF,TGTGCCAGCAGGGTCACTAGCGGGAGTTCAGATACGCAGTATTTT
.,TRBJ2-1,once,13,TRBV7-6,CASSLGQGSEQFF,TGTGCCAGCAGCTTAGGGCAGGGGAGTGAGCAGTTCTTC
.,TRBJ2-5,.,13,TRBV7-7,CASSPGLQETQYF,TGTGCCAGCAGCCCGGGATTACAAGAGACCCAGTACTTC
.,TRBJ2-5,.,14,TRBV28,CASTLEGSGETQYF,TGTGCCAGCACCCTCGAGGGGAGTGGTGAGACCCAGTACTTC
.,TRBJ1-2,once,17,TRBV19,CASSIGVTERFNYGYTF,TGTGCCAGTAGTATAGGTGTCACGGAGCGCTTTAACTATGGCTACACCTTC
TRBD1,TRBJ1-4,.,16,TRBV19,CASSIDRAGGNEKLFF,TGTGCCAGTAGTATAGATCGGGCAGGGGGGAATGAAAAACTGTTTTTT
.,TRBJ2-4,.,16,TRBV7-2,CASSLALGTAKNIQYF,TGTGCCAGCAGCTTAGCTCTGGGTACAGCCAAAAACATTCAGTACTTC
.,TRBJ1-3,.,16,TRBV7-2,CASSLRGVSARNTIYF,TGTGCCAGCAGCCTAAGGGGGGTCTCAGCGCGAAACACCATATATTTT
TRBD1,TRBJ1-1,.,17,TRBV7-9,CASSAGTGGLFRIEAFF,TGTGCCAGCAGCGCCGGGACAGGGGGCCTGTTCAGGATTGAAGCTTTCTTT
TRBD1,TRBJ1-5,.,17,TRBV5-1,CASSSPGQGLVYQPQHF,TGCGCCAGCAGCTCTCCGGGACAGGGCTTGGTTTATCAGCCCCAGCATTTT
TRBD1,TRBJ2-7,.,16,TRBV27,CASRKNFRGQTYEQYF,TGTGCCAGCAGAAAGAATTTTCGGGGACAGACCTACGAGCAGTACTTC
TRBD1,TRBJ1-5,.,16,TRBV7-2,CASSADRGRSNQPQHF,TGTGCCAGCAGCGCAGACAGGGGGCGCAGCAATCAGCCCCAGCATTTT
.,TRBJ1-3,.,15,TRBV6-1,CASSGQGISGNTIYF,TGTGCCAGCAGTGGGCAGGGAATCTCTGGAAACACCATATATTTT